These 14 T cell receptor beta chains originate from one sample sequenced in a study of tumor-infiltrating lymphocytes in primary liver carcinoma (dated by TCRdb to the late 2010s). The listed sequencing device is Illumina HiSeq 2500. A constant-region primer and ProtoScript II reverse transcriptase were used to reverse-transcribe TCRbeta-specific cDNA from roughly 480 ng total RNA. Three nested multiplex PCR rounds, following a slightly modified ARM-PCR procedure, were used to build the TCRbeta libraries. Each of the first two PCR rounds ran for approximately 11 cycles and used multiplex TRBV1-TRBV30 forward primers together with a Cbeta reverse primer. The public sequencing data were trimmed at Q25 with fastp and processed into clonotypes with MiXCR by TCRdb, which kept only in-frame beta chains. Records with the same CDR3 protein are collapsed into one entry carrying the most frequent genes and DNA. The sample table records approximately 99,000 distinct CDR3 sequences; around two thirds of these occur just once. In total, the top ten clones hold 9% to 10% of the sample.

Without any cell sorting, total RNA and DNA were co-extracted from around 18-30 mg of bulk tissue using the AllPrep DNA/RNA mini kit. Input material: liver tumor tissue from sampling region 5. This sample's cell subset or site label indicates: tumor region T5, tumor centre. The source of these receptors is an older woman with primary liver carcinoma and hepatitis B virus infection.

As concerns this clonotype: A much more abundant neighbour one base away suggests this may be a read error. The chain employs TRBV5-1 and TRBJ2-6; D gene uncertain. The CDR3 has 18 residues. V was shortened by 2 bases and J by 4 bases, with 19 bases between the two germline ends. The germline V gene encodes CDR1 SGHRS and CDR2 YFSETQ. The CDR3 protein is CASSLRYTRLGGANVLTF. The CDR3 region has the DNA TGCGCCAGCAGCTTAAGATATACAAGGTTAGGAGGGGCCAACGTCCTGACTTTC.

In its sample, this clonotype was seen many times. The rearrangement uses TRBV4-1 and TRBJ2-3, with TRBD1 as a possible D gene (5 bases). Between the trimmed V and J ends, which lost 2 bases and 6 bases, there was a span of 12 bases. This CDR3 is built from 14 residues. Germline CDR1 reads MGHRA; CDR2 reads YSYEKL. CDR3 region: CASSQSRGSDTQYF. CDR3 DNA: TGCGCCAGCAGCCAATCTAGGGGCTCGGATACGCAGTATTTT.

V usage is TRBV9 and J usage is TRBJ1-5; TRBD1 is a possible D gene (5 bases). This CDR3 is 15 amino acids long. The V and J ends lost 2 bases and 0 bases respectively, with 9 bases between them. Germline V gene sequence: CDR1 SGDLS, CDR2 YYNGEE. CDR3 DNA sequence: TGTGCCAGCAGCGTCTCAGGGATTAGCAATCAGCCCCAGCATTTT. Encoded protein: CASSVSGISNQPQHF.

Remarks on this clonotype: A junction boundary mismatches the germline segment, possibly from a read error. The genes are TRBV5-6 and TRBJ2-4, with D possibly being TRBD1 (6 bases). Germline CDR1 and CDR2: SGHDT and YYEEEE. The CDR3 length is 17 residues. CDR3 bases: TGTGCCATCAGCCGACTACAGGGATTTAAAGCCAAAAATATTCAGTACTTC. Its protein product is CAISRLQGFKAKNIQYF.

On this clonotype itself: Germline is not matched at one junction end, which may reflect a read error. The chain uses TRBV11-2 and TRBJ2-6; D is perhaps TRBD2 (7 bases). The CDR3 covers 19 residues. Germline V gives CDR1 SGHAT, CDR2 FQNNGV. The CDR3 loop is CASSPELRGLSSGANVLTF. Written as DNA, the CDR3 is TGTGCCAGCAGCCCAGAGCTGCGGGGGCTTAGCTCTGGGGCCAATGTCCTGACTTTC.

This clonotype has ten or more counts. The V call is TRBV7-8, the J call TRBJ1-5; no reliable D call. V lost 1 base and J lost 2, with 6 bases in between. Germline CDR1 and CDR2: SGHVS and FQNEAQ. The CDR3 runs to 14 residues. As DNA, the CDR3 is TGTGCCAGCAGCTTAGGTTGGGGCAATCAGCCCCAGCATTTT. It yields the protein CASSLGWGNQPQHF.

As to this clonotype: The junction does not match germline at one end; this may be a read error. This chain uses TRBV14 with TRBJ2-1, with D possibly being TRBD2 (6 bases). The CDR3 is 16 residues long. The germline V gene encodes CDR1 SGHDN and CDR2 FVKESK. The CDR3 protein is CARSQVGGTGLGEQFF. The CDR3 DNA reads as TGCGCCAGAAGCCAAGTGGGCGGGACTGGCCTTGGTGAGCAGTTCTTC.

This clonotype was observed a single time. A read error is possible here, since a much larger clone lies one base away. The chain recombines TRBV11-2 with TRBJ1-2; D gene uncertain. Per the germline V gene, CDR1 is SGHAT and CDR2 is FQNNGV. The CDR3 is 13 amino acids. CDR3 sequence: CASSTGENYSYTF. CDR3 coding DNA: TGTGCCAGCAGTACGGGAGAAAACTATAGCTACACCTTC.

As regards this clonotype: A much larger clone lies one base from this, so it may be a read error. J is TRBJ2-1 and V is TRBV14; D may be TRBD1 (5 bases). This CDR3 has 13 residues. Per germline, CDR1 SGHDN and CDR2 FVKESK. The CDR3 nucleotides read TGTGCCAGCAGCCAAGGTGGGGCTATTGAGCATTTCTTC. Residues: CASSQGGAIEHFF.

J is TRBJ2-1 and V is TRBV6-5; D unclear. CDR1 MNHEY and CDR2 SVGAGI come from the germline V gene. This CDR3 is built from 17 residues. V shed 7 bases and J shed 2 bases, with 21 bases lying between them. CDR3 nucleotides: TGTGCCAGCATACACTTAAGCGTGAGTGCAGCCTACAATGAGCAGTTCTTC. Protein product: CASIHLSVSAAYNEQFF.

This clonotype has a count of ten or more. This chain uses TRBV6-1 with TRBJ1-1; unclear D gene. The CDR3 consists of 12 residues. Between the trimmed V and J ends, which lost 1 base and 7 bases, there was a span of 7 bases. Germline V lookup: CDR1 MNHNS, CDR2 SASEGT. The CDR3 here is CASSEVVSEAFF. The CDR3 DNA sequence: TGTGCCAGCAGTGAAGTTGTCAGTGAAGCTTTCTTT.

This clonotype was seen at least ten times. The chain couples TRBV29-1 to TRBJ2-3, with 8 bases matching TRBD1. Germline V gene sequence: CDR1 SQVTM, CDR2 ANQGSEA. Trimming took 0 bases from V and 3 from J; bases not matched to a gene: 5. The CDR3 extends over 15 amino acids. CDR3 DNA sequence: TGCAGCGTTGAAGATCGACGGACAGGGACAGATACGCAGTATTTT. Protein product: CSVEDRRTGTDTQYF.

This clonotype occurred a few times. A much larger clone differs by one base, so this may be a read error. This rearrangement joins TRBV4-1 to TRBJ2-7; 9 nucleotides align to TRBD2. The CDR3 loop spans 19 amino acids. Germline V gene data show CDR1 as MGHRA and CDR2 as YSYEKL. This CDR3 is CASSQEEDSGSRRSCEQYF. CDR3 DNA sequence: TGCGCCAGCAGCCAAGAAGAGGATAGCGGGAGCCGCCGCTCCTGCGAGCAGTACTTC.

This clonotype occurred many times. V and J are TRBV6-2 or TRBV6-3 and TRBJ2-7; no reliable D call. Germline V gene lookup returns CDR1 MNHEY and CDR2 SVGEGT. The CDR3 sequence is 12 residues long. Trimming shortened V by 2 bases and J by 7 bases, and 9 bases separated the two germline ends. The CDR3 here is CASSYPGREQYF. The CDR3 DNA reads as TGTGCCAGCAGTTACCCAGGAAGAGAGCAGTACTTC.